Listed here are 7 T cell receptor beta chains from one sample, sequenced in a study of shared clonotypes between healthy human individuals. Measured with immunoSEQ multiplex PCR; TCRdb has only the in-frame clones, and not every one. The profile shows 2 million or so clones, approximately 95% of them singletons. The sequenced sample was naive CD4+ T cells sorted from blood. Subset denoted: CD45RA+ positively selected. The receptors were gathered from a man between 18 and 35 years old in good health.

The chain recombines TRBV29-1 with TRBJ1-4; D unresolved. Germline V CDR1 and CDR2: SQVTM, ANQGSEA. Trimming took off 4 bases at V and 8 bases at J, with 8 bases between the two ends. CDR3 size: 11 residues. The CDR3, as DNA: TGCAGCGTTGCTAGTGGGGAAAAACTGTTTTTT. Its translation: CSVASGEKLFF.

CDR3 sequence (DNA): TGCGCCACAAACAATTGGACAGCGTTAACCTACGAGCAGTACTTC. Residues: CATNNWTALTYEQYF. The V call is TRBV10-2, the J call TRBJ2-7; D may be TRBD1 (6 bases). Germline CDR1 WSHSY, CDR2 SAAADI. There are 15 residues in the CDR3. V shed 10 bases and J shed 2 bases, with 21 bases lying between them.

This chain links TRBV2 with TRBJ2-1, with TRBD2 matching 10 bases. J was trimmed by 2 bases and V by 6 bases; bases with no gene match: 4. Per germline, CDR1 SNHLY and CDR2 FYNNEI. The CDR3 has 15 residues. For the CDR3, the DNA is TGTGCCAGCAGGAAACTAGCGGGGACCTACAATGAGCAGTTCTTC. This encodes CASRKLAGTYNEQFF.

The CDR3 loop reads CASSPVQGNTGELFF. CDR3 nucleotide sequence: TGTGCCAGCTCACCCGTTCAGGGTAACACCGGGGAGCTGTTTTTT. The J gene is TRBJ2-2, the V gene TRBV18; TRBD1 might be the D (5 bases). V gave up 3 bases and J gave up 2 bases, with 10 bases separating them. The CDR3 extends over 15 amino acids. CDR1 is KGHSH and CDR2 is LQKENI in the germline V gene.

In regard to this clone: Other DNA sequences of this sample code for an identical CDR3. This chain connects TRBV5-6 to TRBJ1-5; the D is unclear. Germline CDR1 is SGHDT and CDR2 is YYEEEE. This CDR3 is built from 14 residues. V lost 0 bases and J lost 2, with 6 bases in between. The CDR3 protein is CASSLVGGNQPQHF. The CDR3 coding sequence is TGTGCCAGCAGCTTGGTGGGTGGCAATCAGCCCCAGCATTTT.

V usage is TRBV5-1 and J usage is TRBJ1-1, with D possibly TRBD1 on 6 matching bases. V was clipped by 4 bases and J by 4 bases, with 14 bases between them. Germline CDR1 is SGHRS and CDR2 is YFSETQ. The CDR3 sequence is 14 residues long. The CDR3 reads CASSPHSGVTEAFF. The CDR3 DNA follows: TGCGCCAGCAGCCCTCATTCAGGGGTCACTGAAGCTTTCTTT.

The DNA for the CDR3 is TGTGCCAGCAGCCCCGAAGTAGACGGGGAGCTGTTTTTT. It encodes CASSPEVDGELFF. V gene TRBV9 combines with J gene TRBJ2-2; D not certain. CDR1 is SGDLS and CDR2 is YYNGEE in the germline V gene. V dropped 4 bases and J dropped 7 bases, with 11 bases sitting between them. The CDR3 spans 13 residues.